This section outlines one TCR beta chain sequence together with its context. Antigen unknown. V gave up 7 bases and J gave up 4 bases; unmatched junction bases: 11. This CDR3 is 15 amino acids long. Germline V gene data show CDR1 as MNHEY and CDR2 as SMNVEV (reference sequence). The table came from immunoSEQ multiplex PCR; TCRdb's copy has only in-frame clones and leaves some out. Of some 2,100,000 clones in the sample, approximately 94% were seen once. This record belongs to a study of shared clonotypes between healthy human individuals. Study at large: Per donor, three plates held CD4 naive cells, three held CD4 memory, two held CD8 naive and one held CD8 memory. Study outcomes and limitations: Only blood was sampled, and tissue TCR repertoires likely differ from blood ones.

Naive CD8 cells lacked CD45RO, underwent positive selection for CCR7 and left out terminally differentiated effector memory CD45RA+ cells. The receptor comes from a man between 18 and 29 years old in good health. Some clones in this sample may be carry-over from other donors' samples. The chain employs TRBV27 and TRBJ1-2, with 8 bases matching TRBD1. The sequencing sample was made of naive CD8+ T cells from PBMCs. The CDR3 DNA follows: TGTGCCAGCACCGGGACTGGACAGGGATCCTATGGCTACACCTTC. Translation: CASTGTGQGSYGYTF.